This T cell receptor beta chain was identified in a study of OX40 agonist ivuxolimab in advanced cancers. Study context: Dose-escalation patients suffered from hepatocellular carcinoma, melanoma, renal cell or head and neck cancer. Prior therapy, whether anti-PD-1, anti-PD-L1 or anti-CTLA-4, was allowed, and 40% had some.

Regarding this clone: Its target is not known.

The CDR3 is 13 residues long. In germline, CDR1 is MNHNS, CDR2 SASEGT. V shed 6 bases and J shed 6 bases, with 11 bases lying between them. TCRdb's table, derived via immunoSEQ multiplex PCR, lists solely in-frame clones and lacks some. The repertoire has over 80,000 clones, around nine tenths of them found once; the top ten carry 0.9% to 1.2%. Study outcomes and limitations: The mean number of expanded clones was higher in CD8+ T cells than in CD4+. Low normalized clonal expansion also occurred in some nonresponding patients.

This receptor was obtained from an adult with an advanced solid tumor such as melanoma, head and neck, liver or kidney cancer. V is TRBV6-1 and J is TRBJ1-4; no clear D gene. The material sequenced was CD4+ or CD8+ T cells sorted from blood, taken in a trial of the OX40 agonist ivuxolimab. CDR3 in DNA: TGTGCCAGCAGGGGGTGGGAATATGAAAAACTGTTTTTT. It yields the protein CASRGWEYEKLFF.